This TCR beta chain was sequenced for a study of blood T cell repertoires in COVID-19. The V and J ends lost 3 bases and 2 bases, in that order; junction bases with no gene match: 5. Germline CDR1 is SGHAT and CDR2 is FQNNGV. The CDR3 contains 15 residues. The data were produced by immunoSEQ multiplex PCR, yet TCRdb's version contains in-frame clones alone and is incomplete. The sample lists about 220,000 clones; about 84% were seen once. What was sequenced was peripheral blood. The origin of this receptor is a human donor in a cohort sampled during active COVID-19. The chain carries TRBV11-2 and TRBJ2-5, with 8 positions matching TRBD2. The CDR3 reads CASSFHGGAQETQYF. The CDR3 nucleotides are TGTGCCAGCAGCTTTCACGGGGGGGCTCAAGAGACCCAGTACTTC.